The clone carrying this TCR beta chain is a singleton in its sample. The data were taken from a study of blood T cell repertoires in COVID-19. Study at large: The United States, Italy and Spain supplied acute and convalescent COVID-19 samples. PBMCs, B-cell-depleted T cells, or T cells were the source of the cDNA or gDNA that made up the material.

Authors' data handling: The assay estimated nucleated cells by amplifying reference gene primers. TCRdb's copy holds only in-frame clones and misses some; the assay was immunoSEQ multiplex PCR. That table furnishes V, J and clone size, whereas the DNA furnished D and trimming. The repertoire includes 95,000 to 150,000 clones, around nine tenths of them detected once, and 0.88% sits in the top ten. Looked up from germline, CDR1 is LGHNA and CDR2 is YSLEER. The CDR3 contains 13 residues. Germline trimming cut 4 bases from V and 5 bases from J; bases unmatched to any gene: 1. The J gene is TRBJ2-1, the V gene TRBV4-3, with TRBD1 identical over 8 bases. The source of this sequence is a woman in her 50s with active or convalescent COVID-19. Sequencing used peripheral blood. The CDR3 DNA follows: TGCGCCAGCAGCCCGGACAGGGACAATGAGCAGTTCTTC. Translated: CASSPDRDNEQFF.